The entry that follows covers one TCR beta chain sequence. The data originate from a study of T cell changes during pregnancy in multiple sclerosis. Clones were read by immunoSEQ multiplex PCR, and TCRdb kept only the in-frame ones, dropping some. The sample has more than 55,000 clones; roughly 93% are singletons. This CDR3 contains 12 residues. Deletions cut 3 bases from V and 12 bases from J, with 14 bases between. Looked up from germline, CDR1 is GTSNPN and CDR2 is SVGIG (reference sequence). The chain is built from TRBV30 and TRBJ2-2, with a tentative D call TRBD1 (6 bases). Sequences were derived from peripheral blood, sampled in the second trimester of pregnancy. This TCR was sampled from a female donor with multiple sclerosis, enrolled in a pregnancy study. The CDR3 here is CAWRDHRVKLFF. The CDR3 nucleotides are TGTGCCTGGAGGGACCACAGGGTGAAGCTGTTTTTT.